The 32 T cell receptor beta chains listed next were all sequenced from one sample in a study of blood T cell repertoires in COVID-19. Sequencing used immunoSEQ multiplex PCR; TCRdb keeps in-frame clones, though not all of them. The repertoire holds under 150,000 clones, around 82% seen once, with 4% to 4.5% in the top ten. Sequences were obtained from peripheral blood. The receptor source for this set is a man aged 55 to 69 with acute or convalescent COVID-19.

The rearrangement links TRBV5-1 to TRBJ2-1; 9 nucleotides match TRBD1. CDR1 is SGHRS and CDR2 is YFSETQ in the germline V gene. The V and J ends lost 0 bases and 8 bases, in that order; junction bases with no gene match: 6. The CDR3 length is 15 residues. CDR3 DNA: TGCGCCAGCAGCTTGGCCGGGACAGGGTCAGATGAGCAGTTCTTC. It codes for CASSLAGTGSDEQFF. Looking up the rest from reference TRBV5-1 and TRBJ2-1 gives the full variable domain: KAGVTQTPRYLIKTRGQQVTLSCSPISGHRSVSWYQQTPGQGLQFLFEYFSETQRNKGNFPGRFSGRQFSNSRSEMNVSTLELGDSALYLCASSLAGTGSDEQFFGPGTRLTVL.

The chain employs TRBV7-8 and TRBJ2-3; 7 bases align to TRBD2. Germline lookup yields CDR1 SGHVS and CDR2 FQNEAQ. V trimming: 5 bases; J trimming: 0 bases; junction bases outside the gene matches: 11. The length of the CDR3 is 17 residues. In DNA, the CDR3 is TGTGCCAGCAGCCCAGCCGGGCTAGCGGTTAGCACAGATACGCAGTATTTT. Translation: CASSPAGLAVSTDTQYF.

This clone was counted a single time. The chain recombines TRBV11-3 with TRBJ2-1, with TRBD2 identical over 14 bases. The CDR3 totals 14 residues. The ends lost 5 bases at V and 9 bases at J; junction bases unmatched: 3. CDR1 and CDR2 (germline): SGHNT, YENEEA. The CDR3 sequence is CASSPGLAGGEQFF. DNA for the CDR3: TGTGCCAGCAGCCCCGGACTAGCGGGAGGTGAGCAGTTCTTC.

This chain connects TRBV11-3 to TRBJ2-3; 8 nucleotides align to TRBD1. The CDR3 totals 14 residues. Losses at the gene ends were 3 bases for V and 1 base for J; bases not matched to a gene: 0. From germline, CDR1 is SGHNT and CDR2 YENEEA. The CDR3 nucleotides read TGTGCCAGCAGCTTGGACAGGGGCACAGATACGCAGTATTTT. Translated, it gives CASSLDRGTDTQYF. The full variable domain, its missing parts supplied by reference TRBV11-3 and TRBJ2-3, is EAGVVQSPRYKIIEKKQPVAFWCNPISGHNTLYWYLQNLGQGPELLIRYENEEAVDDSQLPKDRFSAERLKGVDSTLKIQPAELGDSAVYLCASSLDRGTDTQYFGPGTRLTVL.

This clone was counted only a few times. Written as DNA, the CDR3 is TGTGCCAGCAGCTTAGGGGGTAGGGGACAGGGATACGAGCAGTACTTC. The encoded protein is CASSLGGRGQGYEQYF. This chain uses TRBV7-6 with TRBJ2-7; 9 nucleotides match TRBD1. The V segment lost 1 base and the J segment 4 bases; nucleotides outside the gene matches: 8. The germline gives CDR1 SGHVS, CDR2 FNYEAQ. This CDR3 has 16 amino acids.

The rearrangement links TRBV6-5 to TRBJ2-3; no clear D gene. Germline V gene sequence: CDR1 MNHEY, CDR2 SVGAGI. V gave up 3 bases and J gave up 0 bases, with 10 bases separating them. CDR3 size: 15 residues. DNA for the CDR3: TGTGCCAGCAGTTATGGGCAACCTAGCACAGATACGCAGTATTTT. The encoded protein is CASSYGQPSTDTQYF.

The CDR3 coding sequence is TGTGCCAGCAGCTTATCGGCGAGCGAGAATGAGCAGTTCTTC. This encodes CASSLSASENEQFF. The gene calls are TRBV7-3 and TRBJ2-1; D remains unclear. This CDR3 is 14 amino acids long. Trimming removed 2 bases at V and 7 bases at J, with 12 bases between. CDR1 is SGHTA and CDR2 is FQGTGA in the germline V gene.

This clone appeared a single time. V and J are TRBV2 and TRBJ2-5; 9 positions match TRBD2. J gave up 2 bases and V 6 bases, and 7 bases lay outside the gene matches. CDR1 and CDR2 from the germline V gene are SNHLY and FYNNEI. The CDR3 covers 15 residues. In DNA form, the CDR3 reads TGTGCCAGCAGACCCGGACTAGCGTATCAAGAGACCCAGTACTTC. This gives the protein CASRPGLAYQETQYF.

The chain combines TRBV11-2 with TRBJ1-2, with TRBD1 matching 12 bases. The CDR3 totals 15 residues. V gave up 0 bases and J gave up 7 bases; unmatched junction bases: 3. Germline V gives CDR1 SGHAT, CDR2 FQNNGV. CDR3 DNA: TGTGCCAGCAGCTTAGAGGGGACAGGGGGCGGTGGCTACACCTTC. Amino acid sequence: CASSLEGTGGGGYTF. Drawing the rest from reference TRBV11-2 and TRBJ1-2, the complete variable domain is EAGVAQSPRYKIIEKRQSVAFWCNPISGHATLYWYQQILGQGPKLLIQFQNNGVVDDSQLPKDRFSAERLKGVDSTLKIQPAKLEDSAVYLCASSLEGTGGGGYTFGSGTRLTVV.

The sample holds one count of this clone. CDR3 DNA sequence: TGTGCCAGTAGTATTCGGACAGGGCTTGAGACCCAGTACTTC. Its protein product is CASSIRTGLETQYF. The chain uses TRBV19 and TRBJ2-5; TRBD1 agrees at 8 bases. Germline V lookup: CDR1 LNHDA, CDR2 SQIVND (reference sequence). Trimming took 3 bases from V and 5 from J; bases not matched to a gene: 5. The CDR3 contains 14 residues.

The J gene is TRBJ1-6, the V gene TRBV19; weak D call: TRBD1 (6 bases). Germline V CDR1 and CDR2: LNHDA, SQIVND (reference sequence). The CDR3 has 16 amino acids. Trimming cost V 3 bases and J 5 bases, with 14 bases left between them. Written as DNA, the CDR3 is TGTGCCAGTAGTATGGAGACAGGCAGTAATAATTCACCCCTCCACTTT. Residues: CASSMETGSNNSPLHF.

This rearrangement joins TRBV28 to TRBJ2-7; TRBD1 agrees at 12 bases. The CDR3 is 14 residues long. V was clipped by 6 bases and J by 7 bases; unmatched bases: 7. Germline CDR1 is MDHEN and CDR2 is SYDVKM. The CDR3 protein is CASSPGTGGWEQYF. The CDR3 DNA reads TGTGCCAGCAGCCCCGGGACAGGGGGCTGGGAGCAGTACTTC.

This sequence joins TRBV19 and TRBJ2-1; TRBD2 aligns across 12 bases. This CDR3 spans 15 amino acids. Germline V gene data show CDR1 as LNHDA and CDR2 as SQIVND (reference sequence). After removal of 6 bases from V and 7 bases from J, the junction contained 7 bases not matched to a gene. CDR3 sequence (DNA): TGTGCCAGTAGCCTAGCGGGAGGGCCTTATAATGAGCAGTTCTTC. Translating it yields CASSLAGGPYNEQFF.

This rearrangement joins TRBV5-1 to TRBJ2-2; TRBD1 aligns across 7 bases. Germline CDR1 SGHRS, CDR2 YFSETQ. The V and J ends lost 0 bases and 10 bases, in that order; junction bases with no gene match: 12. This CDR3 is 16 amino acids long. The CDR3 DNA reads TGCGCCAGCAGCTTGGCCGGACAGGCCGGAAAAGAGGAGCTGTTTTTT. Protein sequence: CASSLAGQAGKEELFF.

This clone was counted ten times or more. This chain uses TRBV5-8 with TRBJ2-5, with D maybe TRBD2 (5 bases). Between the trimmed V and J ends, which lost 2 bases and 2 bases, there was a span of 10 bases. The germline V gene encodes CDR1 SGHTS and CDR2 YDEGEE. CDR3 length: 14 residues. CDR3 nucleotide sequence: TGTGCCAGCAGCTTCTTCGGGGTACAAGAGACCCAGTACTTC. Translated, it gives CASSFFGVQETQYF.

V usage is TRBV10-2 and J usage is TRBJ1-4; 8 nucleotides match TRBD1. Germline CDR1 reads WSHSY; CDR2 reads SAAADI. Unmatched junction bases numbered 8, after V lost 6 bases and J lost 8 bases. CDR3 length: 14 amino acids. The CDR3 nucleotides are TGCGCCAGCAGACCAGGGGGCGGGGAAGAAAAACTGTTTTTT. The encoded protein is CASRPGGGEEKLFF.

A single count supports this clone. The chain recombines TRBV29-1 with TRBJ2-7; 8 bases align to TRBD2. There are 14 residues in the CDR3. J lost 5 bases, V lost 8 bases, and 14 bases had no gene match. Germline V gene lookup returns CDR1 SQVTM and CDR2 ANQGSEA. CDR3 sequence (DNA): TGCAGCACCCGCGGAGTCGCGGGGGGCCACGAGCAGTACTTC. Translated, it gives CSTRGVAGGHEQYF.

The CDR3 region has the DNA TGCGCCAGCAGCAACGGACAGGGCCCGGGCTATGAGCAGTACTTC. As protein: CASSNGQGPGYEQYF. The chain recombines TRBV5-1 with TRBJ2-7, with 8 bases fitting TRBD1. The CDR3 has 15 amino acids. Per germline, CDR1 SGHRS and CDR2 YFSETQ. Trimming took 4 bases from V and 7 from J; bases not matched to a gene: 13.

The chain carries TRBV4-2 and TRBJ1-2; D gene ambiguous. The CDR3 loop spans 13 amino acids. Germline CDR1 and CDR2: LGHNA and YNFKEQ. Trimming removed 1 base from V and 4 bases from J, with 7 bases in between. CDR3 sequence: CASSQGLAYGYTF. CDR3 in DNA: TGTGCCAGCAGCCAAGGATTGGCCTATGGCTACACCTTC.

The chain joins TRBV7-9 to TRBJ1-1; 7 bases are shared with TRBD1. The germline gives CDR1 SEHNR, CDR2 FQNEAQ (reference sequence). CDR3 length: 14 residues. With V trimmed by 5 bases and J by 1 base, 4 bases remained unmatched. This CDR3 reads CASSRGQENTEAFF. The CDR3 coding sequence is TGTGCCAGCAGCCGCGGACAGGAGAACACTGAAGCTTTCTTT.

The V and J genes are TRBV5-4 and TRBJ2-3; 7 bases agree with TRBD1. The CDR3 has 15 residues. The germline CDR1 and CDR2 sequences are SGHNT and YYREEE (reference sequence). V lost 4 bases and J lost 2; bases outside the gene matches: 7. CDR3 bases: TGTGCCAGCAGCACCGGGGACAGCAACACAGATACGCAGTATTTT. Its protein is CASSTGDSNTDTQYF.

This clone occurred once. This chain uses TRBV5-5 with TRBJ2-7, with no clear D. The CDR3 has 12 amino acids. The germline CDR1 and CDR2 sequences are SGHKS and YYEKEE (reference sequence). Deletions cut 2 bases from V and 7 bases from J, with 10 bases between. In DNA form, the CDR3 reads TGTGCCAGCAGCTTTACCGGAGAGGAGCAGTACTTC. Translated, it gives CASSFTGEEQYF.

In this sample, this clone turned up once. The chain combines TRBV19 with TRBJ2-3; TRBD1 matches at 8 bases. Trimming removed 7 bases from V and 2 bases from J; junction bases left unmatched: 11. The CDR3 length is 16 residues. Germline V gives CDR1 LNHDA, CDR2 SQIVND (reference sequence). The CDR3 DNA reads TGTGCCAGTACCCACAGGGGGGCAAGATTCACAGATACGCAGTATTTT. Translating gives CASTHRGARFTDTQYF.

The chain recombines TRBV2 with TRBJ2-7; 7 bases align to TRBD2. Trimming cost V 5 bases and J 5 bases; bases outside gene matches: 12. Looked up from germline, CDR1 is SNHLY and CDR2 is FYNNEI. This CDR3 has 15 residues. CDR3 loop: CASSKRRGVSDEQYF. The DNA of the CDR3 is TGTGCCAGCAGTAAACGTCGGGGGGTATCCGACGAGCAGTACTTC.

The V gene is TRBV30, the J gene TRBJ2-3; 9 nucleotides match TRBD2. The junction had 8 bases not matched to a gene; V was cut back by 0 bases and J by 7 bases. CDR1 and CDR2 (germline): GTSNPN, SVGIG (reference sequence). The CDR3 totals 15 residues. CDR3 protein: CAWSVHSGGQHTQYF. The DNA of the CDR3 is TGTGCCTGGAGTGTACATAGCGGGGGTCAACATACGCAGTATTTT.

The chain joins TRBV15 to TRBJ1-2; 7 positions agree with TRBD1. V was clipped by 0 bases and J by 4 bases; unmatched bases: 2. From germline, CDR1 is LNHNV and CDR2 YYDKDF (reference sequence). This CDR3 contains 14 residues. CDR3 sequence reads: CATSRDRQGYGYTF. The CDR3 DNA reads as TGTGCCACCAGCAGAGATCGACAGGGCTATGGCTACACCTTC.

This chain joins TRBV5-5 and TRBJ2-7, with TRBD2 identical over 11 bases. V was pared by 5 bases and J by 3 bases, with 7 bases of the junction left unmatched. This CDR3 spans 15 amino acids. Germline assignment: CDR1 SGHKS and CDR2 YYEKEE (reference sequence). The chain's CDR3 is CASSLGLAGNYEQYF. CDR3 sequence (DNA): TGTGCCAGCAGTTTAGGACTAGCGGGCAACTACGAGCAGTACTTC.

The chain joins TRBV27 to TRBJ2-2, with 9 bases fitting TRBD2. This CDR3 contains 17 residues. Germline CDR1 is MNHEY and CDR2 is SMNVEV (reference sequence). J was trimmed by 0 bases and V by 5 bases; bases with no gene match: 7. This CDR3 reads CASSHTTSGTNTGELFF. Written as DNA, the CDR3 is TGTGCCAGCAGTCACACGACTAGCGGAACGAACACCGGGGAGCTGTTTTTT.

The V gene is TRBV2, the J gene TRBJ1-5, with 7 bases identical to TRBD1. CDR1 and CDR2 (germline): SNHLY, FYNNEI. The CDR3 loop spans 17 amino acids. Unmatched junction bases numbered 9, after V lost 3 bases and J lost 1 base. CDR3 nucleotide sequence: TGTGCCAGCAGTGAGCCTAATACAGGGGCGAGCAATCAGCCCCAGCATTTT. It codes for CASSEPNTGASNQPQHF.

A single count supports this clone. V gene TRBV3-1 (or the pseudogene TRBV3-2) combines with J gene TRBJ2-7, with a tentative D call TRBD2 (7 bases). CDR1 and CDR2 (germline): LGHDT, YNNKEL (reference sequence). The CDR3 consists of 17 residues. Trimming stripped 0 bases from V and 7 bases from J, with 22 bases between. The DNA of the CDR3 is TGTGCCAGCAGCCAAGAGTTTCGGCGGGGGCAAATGGGGGAGCAGTACTTC. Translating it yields CASSQEFRRGQMGEQYF.

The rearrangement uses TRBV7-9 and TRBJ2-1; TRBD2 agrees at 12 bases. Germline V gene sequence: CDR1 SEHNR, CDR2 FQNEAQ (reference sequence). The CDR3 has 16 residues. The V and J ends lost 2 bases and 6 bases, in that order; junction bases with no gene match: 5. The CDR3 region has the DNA TGTGCCAGCAGCTTACCTCTAGCGGGAGGGCCCAATGAGCAGTTCTTC. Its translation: CASSLPLAGGPNEQFF.

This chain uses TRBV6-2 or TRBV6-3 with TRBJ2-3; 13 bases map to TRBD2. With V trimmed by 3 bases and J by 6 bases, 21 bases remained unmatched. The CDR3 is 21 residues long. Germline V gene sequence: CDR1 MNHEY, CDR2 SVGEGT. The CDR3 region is CASSYPGLAGFRSWDTDTQYF. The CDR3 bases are TGTGCCAGCAGTTATCCGGGACTAGCGGGATTTCGATCCTGGGACACGGATACGCAGTATTTT.